The next 32 T cell receptor beta chains were all read from a single sample in a study of blood T cell repertoires in COVID-19. Clones were read by immunoSEQ multiplex PCR, and TCRdb kept only the in-frame ones, dropping some. The sample includes about 100,000 clones, 70% to 80% of them seen just once. Sequencing input: peripheral blood. The receptors were gathered from a man between 60 and 75 years old with active or convalescent COVID-19.

This clone was recorded a few times. The rearrangement uses TRBV19 and TRBJ2-6, with 7 bases identical to TRBD2. The CDR3 totals 18 residues. Trimming took 4 bases from V and 2 from J; bases not matched to a gene: 11. Germline CDR1 reads LNHDA; CDR2 reads SQIVND (reference sequence). The CDR3 sequence: CASSTKLGGGPGANVLTF. As DNA, the CDR3 is TGTGCCAGTAGTACGAAACTTGGGGGAGGGCCTGGGGCCAACGTCCTGACTTTC.

The chain has TRBV6-5 and TRBJ2-7; 10 nucleotides align to TRBD1. This CDR3 region has 12 residues. The germline V gene encodes CDR1 MNHEY and CDR2 SVGAGI. J lost 7 bases, V lost 8 bases, and 5 bases had no gene match. Here the CDR3 reads CASGTGAREQYF. The CDR3 region has the DNA TGTGCCAGCGGGACAGGGGCACGGGAGCAGTACTTC.

The chain links TRBV19 to TRBJ2-2; TRBD2 is a possible D gene (6 bases). Germline CDR1 LNHDA, CDR2 SQIVND (reference sequence). Trimming cost V 7 bases and J 6 bases, with 18 bases left between them. The CDR3 spans 15 residues. The CDR3 region has the DNA TGTGCCAGTAAGGCGGGGCAGTCGGGGGCCGGGGAGCTGTTTTTT. Translating it yields CASKAGQSGAGELFF. Filled out from reference TRBV19 and TRBJ2-2, the complete variable domain reads DGGITQSPKYLFRKEGQNVTLSCEQNLNHDAMYWYRQDPGQGLRLIYYSQIVNDFQKGDIAEGYSVSREKKESFPLTVTSAQKNPTAFYLCASKAGQSGAGELFFGEGSRLTVL.

The chain has TRBV6-1 and TRBJ2-7; a weak D match, TRBD2 (6 bases). From germline, CDR1 is MNHNS and CDR2 SASEGT. The CDR3 consists of 16 residues. V lost 4 bases and J 1 base, leaving 17 bases between the germline ends. The CDR3 here is CASSGGLGGVSYEQYF. CDR3 DNA sequence: TGTGCCAGCAGTGGCGGTCTCGGAGGGGTGTCCTACGAGCAGTACTTC.

The rearrangement links TRBV5-5 to TRBJ2-1; 9 bases are shared with TRBD1. CDR3 length equals 16 residues. The junction had 6 bases not matched to a gene; V was cut back by 4 bases and J by 1 base. CDR1 SGHKS and CDR2 YYEKEE come from the germline V gene (reference sequence). This CDR3 reads CASSPGQGASYNEQFF. The CDR3 DNA reads as TGTGCCAGCAGCCCGGGACAGGGAGCTTCCTACAATGAGCAGTTCTTC.

This chain joins TRBV27 and TRBJ1-1; D may be TRBD1 (5 bases). Trimming cost V 5 bases and J 4 bases, with 14 bases left between them. The CDR3 extends over 14 amino acids. Germline CDR1 MNHEY, CDR2 SMNVEV (reference sequence). The CDR3 DNA reads as TGTGCCAGCAGTCTCTCGGGGGGGGTCACTGAAGCTTTCTTT. Translating it yields CASSLSGGVTEAFF.

The chain joins TRBV5-1 to TRBJ1-5; 7 bases map to TRBD1. Unmatched junction bases numbered 1, after V lost 0 bases and J lost 1 base. The CDR3 spans 15 residues. CDR1 SGHRS and CDR2 YFSETQ come from the germline V gene. CDR3 loop: CASSLAGGSNQPQHF. CDR3 coding DNA: TGCGCCAGCAGCTTGGCAGGGGGGAGCAATCAGCCCCAGCATTTT.

The chain recombines TRBV27 with TRBJ2-3; TRBD2 agrees at 12 bases. Germline lookup yields CDR1 MNHEY and CDR2 SMNVEV (reference sequence). This CDR3 contains 15 residues. V trimming: 6 bases; J trimming: 4 bases; junction bases outside the gene matches: 5. This CDR3 reads CASRTSGSFPDTQYF. CDR3 DNA: TGTGCCAGCAGGACTAGCGGGAGTTTCCCAGATACGCAGTATTTT.

This sequence joins TRBV7-9 and TRBJ1-6; the match to TRBD1 covers 7 bases. V trimming: 5 bases; J trimming: 9 bases; junction bases outside the gene matches: 7. Germline V gene sequence: CDR1 SEHNR, CDR2 FQNEAQ (reference sequence). CDR3 size: 14 residues. CDR3 amino acids: CASSATGFSSPLHF. As DNA, the CDR3 is TGTGCCAGCAGCGCGACAGGGTTCTCTTCACCCCTCCACTTT. Drawing the rest from reference TRBV7-9 and TRBJ1-6, the complete variable domain is DTGVSQNPRHKITKRGQNVTFRCDPISEHNRLYWYRQTLGQGPEFLTYFQNEAQLEKSRLLSDRFSAERPKGSFSTLEIQRTEQGDSAMYLCASSATGFSSPLHFGNGTRLTVT.

Only one count was recorded for this clone. The genes are TRBV9 and TRBJ2-1; TRBD2 matches at 7 bases. Germline CDR1 reads SGDLS; CDR2 reads YYNGEE. The CDR3 consists of 17 residues. V shed 3 bases, J shed 7 bases, and the junction held 16 bases outside the gene matches. The CDR3 DNA reads as TGTGCCAGCAGCGCCTTTGCCGGGGGGAGGGCCGAAAATGAGCAGTTCTTC. This codes for CASSAFAGGRAENEQFF.

The V gene is TRBV5-1, the J gene TRBJ2-7; a weak D match, TRBD2 (6 bases). Germline assignment: CDR1 SGHRS and CDR2 YFSETQ. The germline V and J ends were trimmed by 4 bases and 2 bases, with 13 bases remaining between them. This CDR3 is built from 14 residues. DNA of the CDR3: TGCGCCAGCAGCCTAGCGAGTGTCCCCTACGAGCAGTACTTC. It specifies CASSLASVPYEQYF.

V usage is TRBV6-4 and J usage is TRBJ2-7; 10 nucleotides agree with TRBD1. J lost 4 bases, V lost 2 bases, and 11 bases had no gene match. This CDR3 comprises 17 residues. From germline, CDR1 is MRHNA and CDR2 SNTAGT. CDR3 region: CASSDVDRGQGGYEQYF. In DNA form, the CDR3 reads TGTGCCAGCAGTGACGTCGACAGGGGGCAAGGAGGATACGAGCAGTACTTC.

The gene calls are TRBV19 and TRBJ2-6; TRBD2 agrees at 9 bases. CDR1 and CDR2 from the germline V gene are LNHDA and SQIVND (reference sequence). The length of the CDR3 is 15 residues. The trim removed 5 bases at V and 3 bases at J, leaving 2 bases unmatched. DNA of the CDR3: TGTGCCAGTAGTCTAGCGGGGTTTGGGGCCAACGTCCTGACTTTC. It is translated as CASSLAGFGANVLTF.

This clone was observed a few times. The rearrangement joins TRBV11-2 to TRBJ2-7; 10 positions agree with TRBD2. V shed 3 bases, J shed 4 bases, and the junction held 6 bases outside the gene matches. This CDR3 comprises 15 residues. CDR1 and CDR2 (germline): SGHAT, FQNNGV. Here the CDR3 DNA reads TGTGCCAGCAGCTTTGGCCCTAGCGGGAGTTACGAGCAGTACGTC. Residues: CASSFGPSGSYEQYV.

The J gene is TRBJ2-2, the V gene TRBV5-6, with D tentatively TRBD2 (5 bases). V was clipped by 4 bases and J by 4 bases, with 11 bases between them. The CDR3 has 14 residues. Germline CDR1 SGHDT, CDR2 YYEEEE. The CDR3 bases are TGTGCCAGCAGCCCTCGACTAATCACCGGGGAGCTGTTTTTT. This sequence encodes CASSPRLITGELFF.

V is TRBV28 and J is TRBJ1-1; D perhaps matches TRBD1 (6 bases). The CDR3 is made up of 12 amino acids. V dropped 6 bases and J dropped 8 bases, with 13 bases sitting between them. Germline V CDR1 and CDR2: MDHEN, SYDVKM. In nucleotides, the CDR3 is TGTGCCAGCAGCATACAGGGTGGGGAAGCTTTCTTT. Translating it yields CASSIQGGEAFF.

Only a few counts were recorded for this clone. The V gene is TRBV3-1 (or the pseudogene TRBV3-2), the J gene TRBJ2-6; tentatively, D is TRBD2 (5 bases). Between the trimmed V and J ends, which lost 4 bases and 0 bases, there was a span of 7 bases. Germline V gene data show CDR1 as LGHDT and CDR2 as YNNKEL (reference sequence). This CDR3 spans 15 amino acids. The CDR3 bases are TGTGCCAGCAGCCGAGGGAACTCTGGGGCCAACGTCCTGACTTTC. Translation gives CASSRGNSGANVLTF.

This chain uses TRBV14 with TRBJ2-1; 7 nucleotides line up with TRBD2. This CDR3 spans 16 amino acids. V lost 9 bases and J lost 4; bases outside the gene matches: 15. The germline V gene encodes CDR1 SGHDN and CDR2 FVKESK. CDR3: CARVSPGGCGYNEQFF. CDR3 bases: TGTGCCAGAGTATCACCGGGAGGATGCGGATACAATGAGCAGTTCTTC.

The chain links TRBV6-2 or TRBV6-3 to TRBJ1-2; 9 bases agree with TRBD1. This CDR3 has 15 amino acids. The germline V gene has CDR1 MNHEY and CDR2 SVGEGT. With 6 bases clipped from V and 2 bases from J, the junction kept 7 bases outside the gene matches. CDR3 coding DNA: TGTGCCAGCAGCCCGGGACAGGGTCTAAACTATGGCTACACCTTC. Translated, it gives CASSPGQGLNYGYTF.

In its sample, this clone was seen many times. The V call is TRBV6-6, the J call TRBJ1-1, with TRBD1 as a possible D gene (6 bases). Germline CDR1 is MNHNY and CDR2 is SVGAGI (reference sequence). Trimming removed 10 bases from V and 4 bases from J, with 16 bases in between. The length of the CDR3 is 13 residues. DNA for the CDR3: TGTGCCACCCAAGGGGGTGGAGGCACTGAAGCTTTCTTT. Its translation: CATQGGGGTEAFF.

V is TRBV27 and J is TRBJ2-2, with no clear D. V gave up 3 bases and J gave up 6 bases, with 8 bases separating them. This CDR3 spans 13 amino acids. Germline CDR1 MNHEY, CDR2 SMNVEV (reference sequence). The CDR3 is CASSFGSAGELFF. In nucleotides, the CDR3 is TGTGCCAGCAGTTTCGGTTCGGCCGGGGAGCTGTTTTTT.

The chain employs TRBV7-2 and TRBJ1-5, with 7 positions matching TRBD1. The CDR3 has 16 amino acids. J was trimmed by 3 bases and V by 1 base; bases with no gene match: 6. Looked up from germline, CDR1 is SGHTA and CDR2 is FQGNSA. CDR3 coding DNA: TGTGCCAGCAGCTTAGGGATCGGACAGGCCAATCAGCCCCAGCATTTT. This sequence encodes CASSLGIGQANQPQHF.

Here the CDR3 DNA reads TGCGCCAGCAGCGACAAAGGACTAGCGGGAGAGACCCAGTACTTC. Its protein is CASSDKGLAGETQYF. The chain employs TRBV5-1 and TRBJ2-5; 11 nucleotides match TRBD2. CDR3 length: 15 amino acids. J gave up 4 bases and V 4 bases, and 6 bases lay outside the gene matches. Looked up from germline, CDR1 is SGHRS and CDR2 is YFSETQ.

The rearrangement uses TRBV7-3 and TRBJ2-1, with D possibly TRBD1 on 6 matching bases. CDR3 size: 16 residues. Trimming removed 1 base from V and 2 bases from J, with 12 bases in between. Germline V gene data show CDR1 as SGHTA and CDR2 as FQGTGA. The CDR3 sequence: CASSLNAGVTYNEQFF. Here the CDR3 DNA reads TGTGCCAGCAGCTTAAATGCAGGGGTCACCTACAATGAGCAGTTCTTC.

The chain has TRBV14 and TRBJ2-3; 8 bases are a match to TRBD2. The germline V gene has CDR1 SGHDN and CDR2 FVKESK. The CDR3 length is 19 residues. V gave up 0 bases and J gave up 9 bases; unmatched junction bases: 20. The CDR3 protein is CASSQELYYVAGGFGTQYF. The CDR3 DNA sequence: TGTGCCAGCAGCCAAGAATTGTACTACGTGGCGGGAGGTTTTGGAACGCAGTATTTT.

The CDR3 DNA follows: TGTGCCAGCAGTTACGGGACTAGCGGGAGGAGCTCCTACAATGAGCAGTTCTTC. Protein: CASSYGTSGRSSYNEQFF. The chain couples TRBV6-2 or TRBV6-3 to TRBJ2-1; 15 nucleotides match TRBD2. Germline CDR1 is MNHEY and CDR2 is SVGEGT. CDR3 size: 18 residues. Unmatched junction bases numbered 2, after V lost 2 bases and J lost 0 bases.

The CDR3 DNA follows: TGTGCCAGCCGAGGACAGGTTCAGGGTCAGCCCCAGCATTTT. Protein product: CASRGQVQGQPQHF. The genes are TRBV28 and TRBJ1-5; the match to TRBD1 covers 7 bases. V dropped 8 bases and J dropped 6; count of bases not matched to a gene: 10. The germline gives CDR1 MDHEN, CDR2 SYDVKM. There are 14 residues in the CDR3.

This clone appeared a few times. The chain joins TRBV7-9 to TRBJ2-3; D perhaps matches TRBD2 (5 bases). The CDR3 runs to 16 residues. CDR1 SEHNR and CDR2 FQNEAQ come from the germline V gene (reference sequence). Trimming stripped 3 bases from V and 2 bases from J, with 15 bases between. CDR3 protein: CASSLASGAVTDTQYF. The CDR3 DNA reads as TGTGCCAGCAGCTTGGCGAGCGGAGCCGTCACAGATACGCAGTATTTT.

V usage is TRBV11-2 and J usage is TRBJ1-3; D might be TRBD1 (6 bases). Trimming took 8 bases from V and 4 from J, leaving 18 bases between them. The CDR3 length is 15 residues. Germline values: CDR1 SGHAT, CDR2 FQNNGV. For the CDR3, the DNA is TGTGCCAGCGTCCCCACAGGGCTTAAGGGAAACACCATATATTTT. Translating gives CASVPTGLKGNTIYF. Full variable domain (remainder filled in from reference TRBV11-2 and TRBJ1-3): EAGVAQSPRYKIIEKRQSVAFWCNPISGHATLYWYQQILGQGPKLLIQFQNNGVVDDSQLPKDRFSAERLKGVDSTLKIQPAKLEDSAVYLCASVPTGLKGNTIYFGEGSWLTVV.

This rearrangement joins TRBV30 to TRBJ2-2; no clear D gene. The V gene's germline CDR1 is GTSNPN and CDR2 SVGIG (reference sequence). The CDR3 loop spans 14 amino acids. V dropped 1 base and J dropped 2 bases, with 8 bases sitting between them. As DNA, the CDR3 is TGTGCCTGGAGTGCCGGTTTTAACACCGGGGAGCTGTTTTTT. Protein product: CAWSAGFNTGELFF.

The chain recombines TRBV7-6 with TRBJ2-5; 7 nucleotides match TRBD2. The germline CDR1 and CDR2 sequences are SGHVS and FNYEAQ. The junction had 14 bases not matched to a gene; V was cut back by 3 bases and J by 4 bases. This CDR3 comprises 17 residues. The CDR3 coding sequence is TGTGCCAGCAGCTTGGTGGAGCGGGATGAGGTGCTAGAGACCCAGTACTTC. Translation gives CASSLVERDEVLETQYF.

The V and J genes are TRBV2 and TRBJ1-1, with D uncertain. V was cut by 5 bases and J by 10 bases, with 14 bases left in between. CDR3 length: 12 residues. The germline gives CDR1 SNHLY, CDR2 FYNNEI. The CDR3 DNA is TGTGCCAGCAGTACCGGGTCCGGTGGAGCTTTCTTT. It yields the protein CASSTGSGGAFF.